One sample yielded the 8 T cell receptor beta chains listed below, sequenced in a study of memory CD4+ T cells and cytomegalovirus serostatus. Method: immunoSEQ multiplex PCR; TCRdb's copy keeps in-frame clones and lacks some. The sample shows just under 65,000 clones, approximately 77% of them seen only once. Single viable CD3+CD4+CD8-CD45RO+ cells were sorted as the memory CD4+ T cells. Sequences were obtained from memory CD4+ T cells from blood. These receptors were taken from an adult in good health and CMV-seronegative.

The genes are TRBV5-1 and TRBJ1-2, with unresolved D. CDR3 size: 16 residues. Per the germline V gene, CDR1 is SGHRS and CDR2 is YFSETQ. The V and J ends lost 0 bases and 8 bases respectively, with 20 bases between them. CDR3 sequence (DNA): TGCGCCAGCAGCTTGGCCTTGGGTACTCCCGCGGGGGGCTACACCTTC. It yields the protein CASSLALGTPAGGYTF.

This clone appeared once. In DNA, the CDR3 is TGTGCCAGCTCACCAGGGTCGCAGGGAGACGAGCAGTACTTC. It specifies CASSPGSQGDEQYF. This sequence joins TRBV18 and TRBJ2-7; TRBD1 or TRBD2 may be the D gene (5 bases each). Trimming removed 2 bases at V and 5 bases at J, with 13 bases between. Germline V gene data show CDR1 as KGHSH and CDR2 as LQKENI. The CDR3 totals 14 residues.

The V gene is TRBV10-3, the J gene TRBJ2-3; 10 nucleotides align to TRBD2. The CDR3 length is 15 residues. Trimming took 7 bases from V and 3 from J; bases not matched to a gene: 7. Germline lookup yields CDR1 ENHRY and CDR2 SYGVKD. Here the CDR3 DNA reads TGTGCCATCAAGTCTAGCGGGAGTTCGACAGATACGCAGTATTTT. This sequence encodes CAIKSSGSSTDTQYF.

This chain's CDR3 is CASSRPGREPDEQFF. CDR3 nucleotides: TGTGCCAGCTCAAGGCCGGGACGGGAGCCAGATGAGCAGTTCTTC. This chain uses TRBV18 with TRBJ2-1; TRBD2 is a possible D gene (6 bases). Germline-derived CDR1 and CDR2 are KGHSH and LQKENI. Trimming left V 5 bases short and J 8 bases short, with 19 bases between. This CDR3 comprises 15 residues. Looking up the rest from reference TRBV18 and TRBJ2-1 gives the full variable domain: NAGVMQNPRHLVRRRGQEARLRCSPMKGHSHVYWYRQLPEEGLKFMVYLQKENIIDESGMPKERFSAEFPKEGPSILRIQQVVRGDSAAYFCASSRPGREPDEQFFGPGTRLTVL.

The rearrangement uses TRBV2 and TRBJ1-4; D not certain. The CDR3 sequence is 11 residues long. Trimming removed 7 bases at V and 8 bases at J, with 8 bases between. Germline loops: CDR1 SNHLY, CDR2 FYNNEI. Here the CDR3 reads CASTEREKLFF. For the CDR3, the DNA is TGTGCCAGCACCGAACGGGAAAAACTGTTTTTT.

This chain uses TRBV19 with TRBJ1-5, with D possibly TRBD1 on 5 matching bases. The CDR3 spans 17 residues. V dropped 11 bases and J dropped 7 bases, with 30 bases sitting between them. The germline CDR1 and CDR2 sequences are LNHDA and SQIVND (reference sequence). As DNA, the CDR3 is TGTGCCCCTTGGGGCGGGGACTTGCGGGTTGTCGGCCAGCCCCAGCATTTT. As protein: CAPWGGDLRVVGQPQHF.

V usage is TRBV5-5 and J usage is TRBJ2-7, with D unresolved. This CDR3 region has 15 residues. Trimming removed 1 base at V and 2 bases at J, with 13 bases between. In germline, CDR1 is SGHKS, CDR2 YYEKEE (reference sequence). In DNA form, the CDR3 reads TGTGCCAGCAGCTTGTTGGGCGACCAGGCCTACGAGCAGTACTTC. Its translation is CASSLLGDQAYEQYF.

CDR3 coding DNA: TGCGCCAGCAGAAGGGACAGCAATCAGCCCCAGCATTTT. Translating it yields CASRRDSNQPQHF. J is TRBJ1-5 and V is TRBV5-1; tentative D call: TRBD1 (5 bases). This CDR3 is 13 amino acids long. Germline V CDR1 and CDR2: SGHRS, YFSETQ. The V end lost 5 bases, the J end lost 1 base, and 7 bases lay between the germline ends.